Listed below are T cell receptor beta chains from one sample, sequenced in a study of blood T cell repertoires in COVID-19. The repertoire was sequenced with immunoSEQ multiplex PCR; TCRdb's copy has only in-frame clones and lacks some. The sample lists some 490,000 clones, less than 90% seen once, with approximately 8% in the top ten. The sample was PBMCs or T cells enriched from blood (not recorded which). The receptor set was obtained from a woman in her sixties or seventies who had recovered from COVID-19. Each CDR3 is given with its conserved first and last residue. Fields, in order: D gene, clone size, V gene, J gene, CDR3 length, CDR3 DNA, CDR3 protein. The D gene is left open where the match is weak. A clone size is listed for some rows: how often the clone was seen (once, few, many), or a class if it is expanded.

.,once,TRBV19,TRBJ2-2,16,TGTGCCAGTAGTATAGAACTAGCCCTATACGCCGGGGAGCTGTTTTTT,CASSIELALYAGELFF
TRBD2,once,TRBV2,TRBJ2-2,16,TGTGCCAGCAGGAGGACTAGCGGGGGGAACACCGGGGAGCTGTTTTTT,CASRRTSGGNTGELFF
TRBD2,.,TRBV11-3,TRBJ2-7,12,TGTGCCAGCAGCAAAGCGGGGACCGAGCAGTACTTC,CASSKAGTEQYF
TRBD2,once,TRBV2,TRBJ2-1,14,TGTGCCAGCAAGAGCGGGGGAGCTTACAATGAGCAGTTCTTC,CASKSGGAYNEQFF
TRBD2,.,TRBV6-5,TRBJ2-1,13,TGTGCCAGCAGTCGCGGGGGGGTCAATGAGCAGTTCTTC,CASSRGGVNEQFF
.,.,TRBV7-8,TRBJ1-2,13,TGTGCCAGCAGCCACGGACAAAACTATGGCTACACCTTC,CASSHGQNYGYTF
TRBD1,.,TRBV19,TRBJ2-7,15,TGTGCCAGTAGACCCTATGGGACAGAAAACTACGAGCAGTACTTC,CASRPYGTENYEQYF
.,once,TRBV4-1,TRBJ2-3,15,TGCGCCAGCAGCCGAGGGATGGGGAGCACAGATACGCAGTATTTT,CASSRGMGSTDTQYF
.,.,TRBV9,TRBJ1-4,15,TGTGCCAGCAGCCAAAGCATCAATGCGGAGGAAAAACTGTTTTTT,CASSQSINAEEKLFF
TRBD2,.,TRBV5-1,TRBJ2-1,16,TGCGCCAGCAGCTTGGTTGAGCGGGGGACCGGGGATGAGCAGTTCTTC,CASSLVERGTGDEQFF
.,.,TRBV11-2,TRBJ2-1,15,TGTGCCAGCAGCTCCGCGGGACAGACCTACAATGAGCAGTTCTTC,CASSSAGQTYNEQFF
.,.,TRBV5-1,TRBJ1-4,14,TGCGCCAGCAGCCGCGGGGGCTCTAATGAAAAACTGTTTTTT,CASSRGGSNEKLFF
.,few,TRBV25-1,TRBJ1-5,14,TGTGCCAGCAGTAAATCGACGGGAGGTCAGCCCCAGCATTTT,CASSKSTGGQPQHF
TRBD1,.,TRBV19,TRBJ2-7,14,TGTGCCAGTAGTATAAAGACAGGGATGTACGAGCAGTACTTC,CASSIKTGMYEQYF
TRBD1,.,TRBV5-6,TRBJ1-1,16,TGTGCCAGCAGCTTGGAATTTGGACAGGGAATCCCTGAAGCTTTCTTT,CASSLEFGQGIPEAFF
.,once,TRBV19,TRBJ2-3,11,TGTGCTACTGGTCGCACAGATACGCAGTATTTT,CATGRTDTQYF
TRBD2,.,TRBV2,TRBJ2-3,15,TGTGCCAGCAGTGATGGTAGCGGGGGGAAGGGCACGCAGTATTTT,CASSDGSGGKGTQYF
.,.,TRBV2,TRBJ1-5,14,TGTGCCAGCCTAGACAGGAATAGCAATCAGCCCCAGCATTTT,CASLDRNSNQPQHF
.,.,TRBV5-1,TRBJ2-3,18,TGCGCCAGCAGTTTAACGGATAATAGCAGATTCTTCACAGATACGCAGTATTTT,CASSLTDNSRFFTDTQYF